This entry lists 25 T cell receptor beta chains sequenced from one sample in a study of human T cells and chemical hapten exposure. Time point in this sample: pre-sensitization, week 0. Treatment given: therapeutic diphenylcyclopropenone sensitization with weekly scalp DPC. One entry per CDR3 protein, called by TCRdb with MiXCR from the RACE reads. The table has about 380,000 distinct CDR3 sequences, 4.5% to 5.5% seen once. The specimen was whole blood, collected in connection with sensitization to the hapten diphenylcyclopropenone (DPC). The receptors originated from a woman in her forties or fifties with alopecia areata. Some clones in this sample may be carry-over from other donors' samples.

This clonotype has at least ten counts. V gene TRBV3-1 combines with J gene TRBJ2-1; no clear D gene. CDR1 LGHDT and CDR2 YNNKEL come from the germline V gene (reference sequence). Trimming took 4 bases from V and 7 from J, leaving 17 bases between them. The CDR3 has 15 amino acids. The CDR3: CASSPPGPFRNEQFF. The CDR3 DNA sequence: TGTGCCAGCAGCCCCCCCGGGCCTTTCCGGAATGAGCAGTTCTTC.

This rearrangement joins TRBV4-2 to TRBJ2-1; possibly TRBD2 for D (5 bases). There are 16 residues in the CDR3. Germline CDR1 LGHNA, CDR2 YNFKEQ. V was trimmed by 0 bases and J by 4 bases, leaving 13 bases between them. CDR3 loop: CASSQDRLANYNEQFF. CDR3 bases: TGTGCCAGCAGCCAAGATCGCCTAGCCAATTACAATGAGCAGTTCTTC.

This clonotype was detected ten times or more. This sequence joins TRBV13 and TRBJ1-1; D may be TRBD1 (5 bases). The CDR3 extends over 13 amino acids. Germline CDR1 PRHDT, CDR2 FYEKMQ (reference sequence). The V end was cut by 6 bases, the J end by 5 bases, with 13 bases between. The CDR3 bases are TGTGCCAGCAGGTCTAAAGGGGAGACTGAAGCTTTCTTT. Translated, it gives CASRSKGETEAFF.

This clonotype was observed a handful of times. The V gene is TRBV24-1, the J gene TRBJ1-6; D uncertain. The ends were cut back, 6 bases at V and 7 bases at J, with 12 bases in the middle. The CDR3 has 14 residues. CDR1 KGHDR and CDR2 SFDVKD come from the germline V gene. The CDR3 reads CATSQGLDNSPLHF. The DNA for the CDR3 is TGTGCCACCAGTCAAGGGTTGGACAATTCACCCCTCCACTTT.

V gene TRBV4-3 combines with J gene TRBJ1-2; no firm D call. The ends were cut back, 0 bases at V and 4 bases at J, with 15 bases in the middle. This CDR3 has 16 amino acids. CDR1 and CDR2 (germline): LGHNA, YSLEER. CDR3 coding DNA: TGCGCCAGCAGCCAAGATGAGGGTTTCGGGTCCTATGGCTACACCTTC. Its protein is CASSQDEGFGSYGYTF.

This clonotype was detected a few times. This chain links TRBV10-3 with TRBJ1-1; D may be TRBD1 (6 bases). The CDR3 extends over 13 amino acids. V was cut by 10 bases and J by 1 base, with 13 bases left in between. In germline, CDR1 is ENHRY, CDR2 SYGVKD. Here the CDR3 reads CATQVGANTEAFF. The CDR3 DNA follows: TGTGCCACCCAGGTGGGGGCGAACACTGAAGCTTTCTTT.

This clonotype was seen many times. The V and J genes are TRBV3-1 and TRBJ2-7, with TRBD1 matching over 11 bases. The CDR3 covers 15 residues. J was trimmed by 1 base and V by 1 base; bases with no gene match: 0. The germline V gene has CDR1 LGHDT and CDR2 YNNKEL (reference sequence). The CDR3 reads CASSQGDRGSYEQYF. Written as DNA, the CDR3 is TGTGCCAGCAGCCAAGGGGACAGGGGGTCCTACGAGCAGTACTTC.

The chain employs TRBV7-2 and TRBJ2-7; TRBD2 is a possible D gene (6 bases). The CDR3 extends over 17 amino acids. V lost 2 bases and J 2 bases, leaving 19 bases between the germline ends. The germline V gene encodes CDR1 SGHTA and CDR2 FQGNSA. As DNA, the CDR3 is TGTGCCAGCAGCTTAATCCCTCCGGCCGGGAGTGCCTACGAGCAGTACTTC. This gives the protein CASSLIPPAGSAYEQYF. The entire variable domain, with the rest obtained from reference TRBV7-2 and TRBJ2-7, is as follows: GAGVSQSPSNKVTEKGKDVELRCDPISGHTALYWYRQSLGQGLEFLIYFQGNSAPDKSGLPSDRFSAERTGGSVSTLTIQRTQQEDSAVYLCASSLIPPAGSAYEQYFGPGTRLTVT.

Regarding this clonotype: This could be a read error, since a much larger clone is one nucleotide away. This sequence joins TRBV28 and TRBJ2-7; no reliable D call. CDR1 is MDHEN, CDR2 SYDVKM, per germline. The ends were cut back, 4 bases at V and 5 bases at J, with 6 bases in the middle. The CDR3 is 11 amino acids. CDR3 sequence: CASSSKDEQYF. In DNA, the CDR3 is TGTGCCAGCAGTTCGAAGGACGAGCAGTACTTC.

The genes are TRBV29-1 and TRBJ2-2, with D possibly matching TRBD2 (6 bases). The length of the CDR3 is 15 residues. Trimming stripped 6 bases from V and 0 bases from J, with 14 bases between. The germline V gene has CDR1 SQVTM and CDR2 ANQGSEA. CDR3 coding DNA: TGCAGCGTAGCGGGCGCCTCCTCGAACACCGGGGAGCTGTTTTTT. It yields the protein CSVAGASSNTGELFF.

This clonotype was counted many times. V usage is TRBV28 and J usage is TRBJ2-6; D possibly matches TRBD1 or TRBD2 (5 bases each). Trimming cost V 4 bases and J 3 bases, with 13 bases left between them. CDR3 length: 16 residues. Germline V gene data show CDR1 as MDHEN and CDR2 as SYDVKM. The CDR3 is CASSSRGRVGANVLTF. The CDR3 DNA reads TGTGCCAGCAGTTCCCGGGGCCGGGTTGGGGCCAACGTCCTGACTTTC.

This sequence joins TRBV19 and TRBJ1-6, with D unresolved. V lost 5 bases to trimming and J lost 7 bases, with 9 bases between them. CDR1 and CDR2 from the germline V gene are LNHDA and SQIVND (reference sequence). The CDR3 consists of 13 residues. CDR3: CASSGLRNSPLHF. CDR3 in DNA: TGTGCCAGTAGTGGGTTGAGGAATTCACCCCTCCACTTT. Full variable domain (rest looked up from reference TRBV19 and TRBJ1-6): DGGITQSPKYLFRKEGQNVTLSCEQNLNHDAMYWYRQDPGQGLRLIYYSQIVNDFQKGDIAEGYSVSREKKESFPLTVTSAQKNPTAFYLCASSGLRNSPLHFGNGTRLTVT.

This clonotype was picked up a small number of times. The chain links TRBV13 to TRBJ1-5; 7 positions agree with TRBD1. This CDR3 is built from 16 residues. Losses at the gene ends were 5 bases for V and 3 bases for J; bases not matched to a gene: 10. Germline V gives CDR1 PRHDT, CDR2 FYEKMQ (reference sequence). CDR3 region: CASSTHRQGLNQPQHF. The CDR3 nucleotides read TGTGCCAGCAGCACCCATCGACAGGGCCTCAATCAGCCCCAGCATTTT.

This clonotype was found a few times. The chain recombines TRBV7-9 with TRBJ1-2; D is ambiguous. The germline V gene encodes CDR1 SEHNR and CDR2 FQNEAQ (reference sequence). The CDR3 contains 13 residues. V shed 2 bases and J shed 6 bases, with 10 bases lying between them. This CDR3 is CASSLSRLDGYTF. CDR3 nucleotide sequence: TGTGCCAGCAGCTTATCGCGTCTGGATGGCTACACCTTC.

The chain combines TRBV20-1 with TRBJ2-3; possible D gene TRBD1, 6 bases. Germline V gives CDR1 DFQATT, CDR2 SNEGSKA (reference sequence). The V end lost 5 bases, the J end lost 4 bases, and 13 bases lay between the germline ends. This CDR3 has 13 residues. CDR3: CSAFTGRADTQYF. The CDR3 DNA reads TGCAGTGCTTTCACAGGGCGGGCAGATACGCAGTATTTT.

This clonotype was detected a few times. J is TRBJ2-3 and V is TRBV12-3 or TRBV12-4; D might be TRBD1 (5 bases). CDR3 length: 15 amino acids. V was trimmed by 4 bases and J by 4 bases, leaving 15 bases between them. In DNA, the CDR3 is TGTGCCAGCAGTTCGCCGGGTAGGGGTGCAGATACGCAGTATTTT. This encodes CASSSPGRGADTQYF.

This clonotype has a handful of counts. The rearrangement joins TRBV10-2 to TRBJ1-3, with TRBD1 as a possible D gene (5 bases). Germline CDR1 and CDR2: WSHSY and SAAADI. CDR3 length: 17 residues. Trimming left V 2 bases short and J 4 bases short, with 18 bases between. The CDR3 DNA follows: TGCGCCAGCAGTGAGAGGGTCAGGGATCGACTCGGAAACACCATATATTTT. Its protein is CASSERVRDRLGNTIYF.

The chain employs TRBV4-1 and TRBJ2-3; unclear D gene. This CDR3 is built from 15 residues. The germline gives CDR1 MGHRA, CDR2 YSYEKL. Trimming cost V 3 bases and J 2 bases, with 12 bases left between them. The CDR3 here is CASSQGPAPTDTQYF. As DNA, the CDR3 is TGCGCCAGCAGCCAGGGCCCGGCCCCCACAGATACGCAGTATTTT.

This clonotype was detected a few times. This chain joins TRBV27 and TRBJ1-5, with D uncertain. The CDR3 spans 11 residues. Trimming stripped 5 bases from V and 7 bases from J, with 6 bases between. Germline V gene lookup returns CDR1 MNHEY and CDR2 SMNVEV (reference sequence). The CDR3 DNA reads as TGTGCCAGCAGTGTTGCCCAGCCCCAGCATTTT. Encoded protein: CASSVAQPQHF.

The sample holds many counts of this clonotype. The chain is built from TRBV9 and TRBJ1-4, with D unresolved. Germline V gene lookup returns CDR1 SGDLS and CDR2 YYNGEE. The CDR3 spans 14 residues. Trimming cost V 3 bases and J 8 bases, with 14 bases left between them. The CDR3 here is CASSESSGGEKLFF. CDR3 nucleotide sequence: TGTGCCAGCAGCGAGAGCTCCGGTGGGGAAAAACTGTTTTTT.

This clonotype has more than one count but fewer than ten. The chain recombines TRBV7-9 with TRBJ2-7; D not certain. Trimming took 4 bases from V and 4 from J, leaving 20 bases between them. This CDR3 contains 16 residues. The germline V gene encodes CDR1 SEHNR and CDR2 FQNEAQ (reference sequence). In DNA, the CDR3 is TGTGCCAGCAGCTCACATCGTGGCGGTGGATGGTACGAGCAGTACTTC. This encodes CASSSHRGGGWYEQYF.

V and J are TRBV29-1 and TRBJ2-7; no definite D call. Trimming stripped 3 bases from V and 2 bases from J, with 11 bases between. From germline, CDR1 is SQVTM and CDR2 ANQGSEA. CDR3 length: 13 residues. CDR3: CSVELDFPYEQYF. In DNA form, the CDR3 reads TGCAGCGTTGAGCTAGATTTTCCCTACGAGCAGTACTTC.

This clonotype was observed at least ten times. V gene TRBV28 combines with J gene TRBJ1-2; D gene unclear. The germline V gene encodes CDR1 MDHEN and CDR2 SYDVKM. Trimming removed 1 base from V and 2 bases from J, with 11 bases in between. CDR3 length: 15 residues. The CDR3, as DNA: TGTGCCAGCAGTTTATCTCCCCCCCGGAACTATGGCTACACCTTC. It is translated as CASSLSPPRNYGYTF.

In its sample, this clonotype was seen many times. J is TRBJ2-7 and V is TRBV14; 7 bases map to TRBD1. There are 15 residues in the CDR3. Germline trimming cut 5 bases from V and 2 bases from J; bases unmatched to any gene: 9. In germline, CDR1 is SGHDN, CDR2 FVKESK. This CDR3 reads CASSVQGLTPYEQYF. In nucleotides, the CDR3 is TGTGCCAGCAGCGTACAGGGGCTCACCCCCTACGAGCAGTACTTC.

This clonotype has a count of ten or more. CDR3 loop: CASRSINRDGEAFF. CDR3 sequence (DNA): TGTGCCAGCAGATCAATAAACCGGGACGGTGAAGCTTTCTTT. The genes are TRBV6-5 and TRBJ1-1; tentative D call: TRBD1 (5 bases). The V and J ends lost 6 bases and 7 bases respectively, with 18 bases between them. This CDR3 spans 14 amino acids. Germline lookup yields CDR1 MNHEY and CDR2 SVGAGI.